Each of the 19 T cell receptor beta chains below was sequenced from the same sample in a study of cytomegalovirus exposure and HLA in healthy donors. PCR used 60 Vbeta primers and 13 Jbeta primers. Data came from immunoSEQ multiplex PCR; TCRdb stores just in-frame clones and leaves some out. The sample holds under 150,000 clones, about 83% seen once. The specimen sequenced was PBMCs. These receptors were obtained from a girl aged 2 to 10 in good health and CMV-seronegative.

This sequence joins TRBV4-2 and TRBJ1-4; possible D gene TRBD1, 6 bases. V dropped 4 bases and J dropped 5 bases, with 20 bases sitting between them. This CDR3 contains 17 residues. Germline-derived CDR1 and CDR2 are LGHNA and YNFKEQ. CDR3 sequence reads: CASSPRYKQGGNEKLFF. In DNA, the CDR3 is TGTGCCAGCAGCCCCAGATATAAACAGGGAGGGAATGAAAAACTGTTTTTT.

The chain combines TRBV7-6 with TRBJ2-1, with 10 bases lining up with TRBD2. Germline V gene sequence: CDR1 SGHVS, CDR2 FNYEAQ. CDR3 length equals 18 residues. V shed 2 bases and J 4 bases; nucleotides not matched to a gene: 11. The CDR3 DNA reads TGTGCCAGCAGCTTAACTGGCGCTAGCGGGGGCCAATACAATGAGCAGTTCTTC. This sequence encodes CASSLTGASGGQYNEQFF.

DNA for the CDR3: TGCAGCGTTGTCGGGACAGGGAGGGTAGATGGCTACACCTTC. It is translated as CSVVGTGRVDGYTF. J is TRBJ1-2 and V is TRBV29-1; 9 positions match TRBD1. The CDR3 covers 14 residues. V lost 4 bases to trimming and J lost 6 bases; unmatched junction nucleotides: 9. Germline-derived CDR1 and CDR2 are SQVTM and ANQGSEA. The full variable domain, in which reference TRBV29-1 and TRBJ1-2 provide the parts outside the CDR3, is SAVISQKPSRDICQRGTSLTIQCQVDSQVTMMFWYRQQPGQSLTLIATANQGSEATYESGFVIDKFPISRPNLTFSTLTVSNMSPEDSSIYLCSVVGTGRVDGYTFGSGTRLTVV.

The chain carries TRBV6-1 and TRBJ1-2; D may be TRBD1 (6 bases). There are 15 residues in the CDR3. Trimming pared 3 bases from V and 4 bases from J, leaving 15 bases between. CDR1 and CDR2 from the germline V gene are MNHNS and SASEGT. CDR3: CASSDPGVLSYGYTF. In DNA form, the CDR3 reads TGTGCCAGCAGTGACCCAGGGGTTTTATCCTATGGCTACACCTTC.

This sequence joins TRBV13 and TRBJ2-7; D is unclear. The ends were cut back, 7 bases at V and 0 bases at J, with 16 bases in the middle. The CDR3 is 15 amino acids. Germline CDR1 reads PRHDT; CDR2 reads FYEKMQ (reference sequence). CDR3 DNA: TGTGCCAGCACCTCCGGTTCTTCCATCTCCTACGAGCAGTACTTC. It translates to CASTSGSSISYEQYF.

The V and J genes are TRBV5-6 and TRBJ1-2; D unclear. V shed 1 base and J shed 6 bases, with 25 bases lying between them. Germline V gene sequence: CDR1 SGHDT, CDR2 YYEEEE. The CDR3 has 18 amino acids. DNA for the CDR3: TGTGCCAGCAGCTTGTCGGAGCAAGGAACTTTGCGGGTACATGGCTACACCTTC. Its translation is CASSLSEQGTLRVHGYTF.

The CDR3 DNA follows: TGTGCCAGCAGCACGGGACTAGCGCCCTCAGATACGCAGTATTTT. Translation: CASSTGLAPSDTQYF. V usage is TRBV7-9 and J usage is TRBJ2-3; 10 bases align to TRBD2. Germline CDR1 and CDR2: SEHNR and FQNEAQ (reference sequence). The CDR3 is 15 amino acids. Germline trimming cut 5 bases from V and 4 bases from J; bases unmatched to any gene: 6.

The V gene is TRBV4-1, the J gene TRBJ2-3, with 10 bases aligning to TRBD2. CDR1 is MGHRA, CDR2 YSYEKL, per germline. The V gene end was trimmed by 1 base and the J gene end by 5 bases; junction bases not matched to a gene: 15. The CDR3 is made up of 19 amino acids. The CDR3 here is CASSQGGTGSGRREDTQYF. The CDR3 DNA is TGCGCCAGCAGCCAAGGTGGTACGGGTAGCGGGAGGAGGGAAGATACGCAGTATTTT.

The chain recombines TRBV2 with TRBJ2-2; 9 bases fit TRBD2. Germline assignment: CDR1 SNHLY and CDR2 FYNNEI. The J segment lost 2 bases and the V segment lost 7 bases, leaving 11 bases of the junction unmatched. There are 17 residues in the CDR3. The DNA for the CDR3 is TGTGCCAGCATATCTCTTGGGACTAGCTATAACACCGGGGAGCTGTTTTTT. This codes for CASISLGTSYNTGELFF.

The rearrangement uses TRBV11-2 and TRBJ2-1, with 10 bases matching TRBD2. This CDR3 contains 16 residues. With V trimmed by 4 bases and J by 8 bases, 11 bases remained unmatched. Germline lookup yields CDR1 SGHAT and CDR2 FQNNGV. Here the CDR3 reads CASSSNEAGGPYEQFF. DNA for the CDR3: TGTGCCAGCAGCTCAAACGAAGCGGGGGGGCCATATGAGCAGTTCTTC.

This chain connects TRBV19 to TRBJ1-6; TRBD1 matches at 9 bases. The germline CDR1 and CDR2 sequences are LNHDA and SQIVND (reference sequence). The junction had 5 bases not matched to a gene; V was cut back by 5 bases and J by 0 bases. The CDR3 has 17 residues. The CDR3 DNA reads TGTGCCAGTAGTGGACAGGGGTATATCTCCTATAATTCACCCCTCCACTTT. Amino acids: CASSGQGYISYNSPLHF. The full variable domain, rest sourced from reference TRBV19 and TRBJ1-6, is DGGITQSPKYLFRKEGQNVTLSCEQNLNHDAMYWYRQDPGQGLRLIYYSQIVNDFQKGDIAEGYSVSREKKESFPLTVTSAQKNPTAFYLCASSGQGYISYNSPLHFGNGTRLTVT.

This clone came up a few times. J is TRBJ2-3 and V is TRBV2; unclear D gene. The ends were cut back, 5 bases at V and 2 bases at J, with 11 bases in the middle. The CDR3 consists of 14 residues. Per germline, CDR1 SNHLY and CDR2 FYNNEI. In DNA, the CDR3 is TGTGCCAGCAGTCCTAACCGAAACACAGATACGCAGTATTTT. As protein: CASSPNRNTDTQYF.

The CDR3 nucleotides read TGTGCCTGGCAGGGGGGCAGACAGTTTACCTACGAGCAGTACTTC. It encodes CAWQGGRQFTYEQYF. The chain joins TRBV30 to TRBJ2-7, with a weak D call TRBD1 (7 bases). Trimming left V 5 bases short and J 2 bases short, with 19 bases between. CDR1 and CDR2 from the germline V gene are GTSNPN and SVGIG (reference sequence). CDR3 length equals 15 residues.

The chain couples TRBV30 to TRBJ1-5, with a weak D call TRBD1 (5 bases). The CDR3 loop spans 16 amino acids. Germline CDR1 GTSNPN, CDR2 SVGIG (reference sequence). V lost 2 bases to trimming and J lost 2 bases, with 16 bases between them. The CDR3 here is CAWSRLTGSGNQPQHF. The CDR3 bases are TGTGCCTGGAGTCGCTTAACAGGCTCTGGCAATCAGCCCCAGCATTTT.

The chain is built from TRBV29-1 and TRBJ2-1; 7 positions agree with TRBD2. J was trimmed by 4 bases and V by 3 bases; bases with no gene match: 6. Germline assignment: CDR1 SQVTM and CDR2 ANQGSEA. The CDR3 extends over 14 amino acids. The CDR3 nucleotides are TGCAGCGTTGATGGGAGGGAGGCGTACAATGAGCAGTTCTTC. This sequence encodes CSVDGREAYNEQFF.

The V and J genes are TRBV13 and TRBJ2-7, with 11 bases lining up with TRBD2. From germline, CDR1 is PRHDT and CDR2 FYEKMQ (reference sequence). V shed 4 bases and J 6 bases; nucleotides not matched to a gene: 11. CDR3 size: 16 residues. As DNA, the CDR3 is TGTGCCAGCAGCTCGGGACTAGCGGTTTACGATGGCGAGCAGTACTTC. Its protein is CASSSGLAVYDGEQYF.

The V call is TRBV28, the J call TRBJ2-6, with D perhaps TRBD2 (6 bases). CDR1 is MDHEN and CDR2 is SYDVKM in the germline V gene. CDR3 length: 20 residues. The germline V and J ends were trimmed by 4 bases and 0 bases, with 22 bases remaining between them. CDR3 sequence reads: CASSSAAWDLMNSGANVLTF. The CDR3 region has the DNA TGTGCCAGCAGTTCAGCAGCCTGGGACTTGATGAACTCTGGGGCCAACGTCCTGACTTTC.

The chain joins TRBV9 to TRBJ2-1; 9 nucleotides align to TRBD2. The V gene's germline CDR1 is SGDLS and CDR2 YYNGEE. The CDR3 runs to 16 residues. The junction had 5 bases not matched to a gene; V was cut back by 1 base and J by 3 bases. Here the CDR3 reads CASSVSSGGFYNEQFF. In DNA, the CDR3 is TGTGCCAGCAGCGTATCGAGCGGGGGGTTCTACAATGAGCAGTTCTTC.

As concerns this clone: A read error may account for a junction end that differs from germline. The V call is TRBV6-1, the J call TRBJ1-2; 12 bases map to TRBD1. The CDR3 is 15 residues long. Germline CDR1 and CDR2: MNHNS and SASEGT. CDR3 sequence reads: CATEKGGTGGVDGNF. CDR3 bases: TGTGCCACCGAGAAAGGCGGGACAGGGGGCGTCGATGGGAACTTC.